This TCR beta chain was captured in a study of blood T cell repertoires in COVID-19. The junction had 7 bases not matched to a gene; V was cut back by 3 bases and J by 5 bases. Germline lookup yields CDR1 SGHTS and CDR2 YDEGEE. The CDR3 is 15 residues long. This clone was seen once. Only in-frame clones appear in the TCRdb table, and some are missing; sequencing was by immunoSEQ multiplex PCR. The data hold around 200,000 clones, with 87% observed a single time. The chain is built from TRBV5-8 and TRBJ2-3, with TRBD2 identical over 9 bases. This TCR was recovered from a young man with active or convalescent COVID-19. Sequenced sample: peripheral blood. The CDR3 sequence is CASSYIAGAGDTQYF. DNA of the CDR3: TGTGCCAGCAGCTACATAGCGGGGGCGGGAGATACGCAGTATTTT.